The next 15 T cell receptor beta chains were all read from a single sample in a study of CD8+ T cells in alopecia areata. In each case, RNA was isolated and then reverse transcribed into cDNA as the sequencing template. The method was immunoSEQ multiplex PCR; TCRdb's version includes in-frame clones alone and lacks a portion of them. The table shows 200,000 to 250,000 clones, with about 53% occurring only once. The sequencing used CD4+ T cells sorted from blood, collected at week 0. The receptors come from a human donor with alopecia areata.

The V call is TRBV30, the J call TRBJ2-7; 7 bases align to TRBD2. Germline V gene data show CDR1 as GTSNPN and CDR2 as SVGIG (reference sequence). The V gene end was trimmed by 2 bases and the J gene end by 7 bases; junction bases not matched to a gene: 8. The CDR3 sequence is 13 residues long. CDR3 DNA: TGTGCCTGGAGTACGGGAGGAGTGCGGGAGCAGTACTTC. It specifies CAWSTGGVREQYF. Looking up the rest from reference TRBV30 and TRBJ2-7 gives the full variable domain: SQTIHQWPATLVQPVGSPLSLECTVEGTSNPNLYWYRQAAGRGLQLLFYSVGIGQISSEVPQNLSASRPQDRQFILSSKKLLLSDSGFYLCAWSTGGVREQYFGPGTRLTVT.

The chain recombines TRBV5-1 with TRBJ2-2, with D possibly matching TRBD1 (6 bases). Germline CDR1 and CDR2: SGHRS and YFSETQ. V shed 2 bases and J shed 0 bases, with 11 bases lying between them. This CDR3 contains 16 residues. Here the CDR3 DNA reads TGCGCCAGCAGCTTCATGGGGGCTCCGAACACCGGGGAGCTGTTTTTT. Its translation is CASSFMGAPNTGELFF. The variable domain in full, with the rest retrieved from reference TRBV5-1 and TRBJ2-2, is KAGVTQTPRYLIKTRGQQVTLSCSPISGHRSVSWYQQTPGQGLQFLFEYFSETQRNKGNFPGRFSGRQFSNSRSEMNVSTLELGDSALYLCASSFMGAPNTGELFFGEGSRLTVL.

This clone has only a few counts. The CDR3: CASSGWIQAPYTF. The CDR3 nucleotides are TGTGCCAGCAGCGGCTGGATTCAGGCGCCCTACACCTTC. The V gene is TRBV14, the J gene TRBJ1-2; no reliable D call. Looked up from germline, CDR1 is SGHDN and CDR2 is FVKESK. V lost 5 bases, J lost 10 bases, and 17 bases lay in between. The CDR3 has 13 residues.

The CDR3 here is CAWPGQTNTGELFF. The CDR3 bases are TGTGCCTGGCCGGGACAGACGAACACCGGGGAGCTGTTTTTT. The J gene is TRBJ2-2, the V gene TRBV30, with 7 bases that match TRBD1. Germline V CDR1 and CDR2: GTSNPN, SVGIG (reference sequence). V lost 5 bases and J lost 0; bases outside the gene matches: 3. The CDR3 is 14 residues long.

The chain has TRBV4-2 and TRBJ2-7, with no clear D. Trimming stripped 0 bases from V and 9 bases from J, with 12 bases between. CDR1 and CDR2 (germline): LGHNA, YNFKEQ. The CDR3 sequence is 13 residues long. CDR3: CASSQDRTIGQYF. As DNA, the CDR3 is TGTGCCAGCAGCCAAGATAGGACGATCGGGCAGTACTTC.

The chain links TRBV4-1 to TRBJ1-1; 7 bases line up with TRBD1. The CDR3 extends over 14 amino acids. Germline-derived CDR1 and CDR2 are MGHRA and YSYEKL. V was clipped by 4 bases and J by 5 bases; unmatched bases: 7. CDR3 residues: CASSPSRGGTEAFF. CDR3 DNA sequence: TGCGCCAGCAGCCCCAGCAGGGGGGGGACTGAAGCTTTCTTT.

At least ten counts were recorded for this clone. The chain recombines TRBV7-8 with TRBJ1-3; TRBD1 aligns across 9 bases. The CDR3 extends over 13 amino acids. V lost 5 bases to trimming and J lost 7 bases; unmatched junction nucleotides: 3. Germline V lookup: CDR1 SGHVS, CDR2 FQNEAQ. DNA of the CDR3: TGTGCCAGCAGCGGGGGACAGGGCAACACCATATATTTT. Its protein is CASSGGQGNTIYF.

This clone has more than one count but fewer than ten. The V call is TRBV2, the J call TRBJ2-6; D not certain. The CDR3 runs to 13 residues. With 6 bases removed from V and 3 bases from J, the gap between germline ends came to 6 bases. Germline loops: CDR1 SNHLY, CDR2 FYNNEI. The CDR3 nucleotides read TGTGCCAGCAGGGTTCGTGGGGCCAACGTCCTGACTTTC. Residues: CASRVRGANVLTF.

The CDR3 bases are TGTGCCAGCAGGGGGACAGGGGGCAATCAGCCCCAGCATTTT. Translated: CASRGTGGNQPQHF. The V call is TRBV7-9, the J call TRBJ1-5; TRBD1 matches at 10 bases. This CDR3 contains 14 residues. Germline V CDR1 and CDR2: SEHNR, FQNEAQ (reference sequence). After removal of 6 bases from V and 2 bases from J, the junction contained 1 base not matched to a gene. Full variable domain (remainder filled in from reference TRBV7-9 and TRBJ1-5): DTGVSQNPRHKITKRGQNVTFRCDPISEHNRLYWYRQTLGQGPEFLTYFQNEAQLEKSRLLSDRFSAERPKGSFSTLEIQRTEQGDSAMYLCASRGTGGNQPQHFGDGTRLSIL.

The CDR3 nucleotides read TGCGCCAGCAGCCAAATCAGCGGGAGGAGTACCTACGAGCAGTACTTC. Its translation: CASSQISGRSTYEQYF. The gene calls are TRBV5-1 and TRBJ2-7; 9 bases fit TRBD2. The germline CDR1 and CDR2 sequences are SGHRS and YFSETQ. The CDR3 is 16 amino acids. The V segment lost 4 bases and the J segment 2 bases; nucleotides outside the gene matches: 10.

The chain combines TRBV30 with TRBJ1-2; maybe TRBD1 (6 bases). The V gene lost 3 bases and the J gene lost 3 bases, with 8 bases spanning the gap. Germline CDR1 and CDR2: GTSNPN and SVGIG (reference sequence). This CDR3 has 12 residues. The CDR3 DNA follows: TGTGCCTGGAGCCCAGGGGACTATGGCTACACCTTC. Protein: CAWSPGDYGYTF.

V gene TRBV29-1 combines with J gene TRBJ1-2; the D is unclear. The CDR3 has 12 amino acids. Germline values: CDR1 SQVTM, CDR2 ANQGSEA. Between the trimmed V and J ends, which lost 5 bases and 5 bases, there was a span of 12 bases. CDR3 protein: CSVYGPGYGYTF. In DNA form, the CDR3 reads TGCAGCGTTTATGGGCCCGGGTATGGCTACACCTTC.

The V call is TRBV6-6, the J call TRBJ2-4, with TRBD2 identical over 8 bases. J lost 12 bases, V lost 2 bases, and 9 bases had no gene match. The germline gives CDR1 MNHNY, CDR2 SVGAGI (reference sequence). The CDR3 contains 14 residues. This chain's CDR3 is CASSYPGLDHSQYF. Written as DNA, the CDR3 is TGTGCCAGCAGTTACCCGGGACTAGATCATAGTCAGTACTTC.

The CDR3 bases are TGTGCCTGGAGTGTACGGCCCCCCGGACAGGGGATCGCCTACGAGCAGTACTTC. Its translation is CAWSVRPPGQGIAYEQYF. The V call is TRBV30, the J call TRBJ2-7, with 9 bases aligning to TRBD1. The V and J ends lost 0 bases and 2 bases, in that order; junction bases with no gene match: 14. Germline V gene lookup returns CDR1 GTSNPN and CDR2 SVGIG (reference sequence). This CDR3 region has 18 residues.

The chain recombines TRBV4-1 with TRBJ1-1, with D maybe TRBD1 (6 bases). Trimming left V 2 bases short and J 7 bases short, with 17 bases between. The CDR3 runs 15 residues. CDR1 and CDR2 from the germline V gene are MGHRA and YSYEKL. The CDR3, as DNA: TGCGCCAGCAGCCAACCCCAACAGGGTAGGCGTGAAGCTTTCTTT. It translates to CASSQPQQGRREAFF.